This T cell receptor (beta chain) emerged from a study of blood T cell repertoires in COVID-19. Background on the study: Some COVID-19 samples were acute and others convalescent; all came from the United States, Italy and Spain. PBMCs, B-cell-depleted T cells, or T cells provided the cDNA or gDNA that made up the material.

Sequenced by immunoSEQ multiplex PCR; TCRdb stores in-frame clones only, minus some. This table has under 200,000 clones, more than 75% appearing once. V lost 4 bases and J 0 bases, leaving 20 bases between the germline ends. The CDR3 loop spans 18 amino acids. Germline CDR1 SGHDT, CDR2 YYEEEE. This TCR was sampled from a man aged 45-65 years who had recovered from COVID-19. The specimen sequenced was peripheral blood. This chain uses TRBV5-6 with TRBJ1-3, with D maybe TRBD1 (6 bases). The CDR3 region has the DNA TGTGCCAGCAGCGTGGGGGCAGGGGTGATGCTCTCTGGAAACACCATATATTTT. This encodes CASSVGAGVMLSGNTIYF.